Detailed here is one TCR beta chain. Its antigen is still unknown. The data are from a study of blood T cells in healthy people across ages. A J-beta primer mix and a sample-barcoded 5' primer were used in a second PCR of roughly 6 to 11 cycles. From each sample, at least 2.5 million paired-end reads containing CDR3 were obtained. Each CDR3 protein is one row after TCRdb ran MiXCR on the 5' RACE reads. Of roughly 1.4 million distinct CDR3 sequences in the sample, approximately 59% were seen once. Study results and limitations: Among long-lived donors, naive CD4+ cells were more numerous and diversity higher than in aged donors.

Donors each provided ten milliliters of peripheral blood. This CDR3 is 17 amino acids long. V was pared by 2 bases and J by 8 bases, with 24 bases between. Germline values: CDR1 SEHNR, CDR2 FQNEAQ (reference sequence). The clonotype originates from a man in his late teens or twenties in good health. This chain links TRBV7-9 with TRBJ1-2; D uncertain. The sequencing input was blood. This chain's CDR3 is CASSLRLARLPPYGYTF. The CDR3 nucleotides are TGTGCCAGCAGCTTACGTCTTGCGAGACTACCGCCCTACGGCTACACCTTC.